The clone carrying this TCR beta chain was detected once. The antigen is undetermined. V was pared by 3 bases and J by 2 bases, with 7 bases between. This CDR3 has 13 amino acids. This specimen belongs to a study of T cell responses to AZD1222 COVID-19 vaccine. Study-level findings and limits: Spike-specific TCR breadth and depth rose after two AZD1222 doses. Sampling that yielded the repertoires occurred only after the peak T cell response. Donors in the cohort were predominantly white British and more often female, and clonal diversity was possibly underestimated. The number of AZD1222 recipients seropositive at baseline was only 6 or 7.

Method: immunoSEQ multiplex PCR; TCRdb's copy keeps in-frame clones and lacks some. In the table there are 150,000 to 190,000 clones, approximately 90% of which are singletons. The rearrangement links TRBV12-3 or TRBV12-4 to TRBJ1-2; no clear D gene. This sequence was found in an adult who received the AZD1222 COVID-19 vaccine. The source material was peripheral blood, sampled 28 days after the second AZD1222 dose. The CDR3 DNA is TGTGCCAGCAGTTTGTCACTGAACTATGGCTACACCTTC. Translation: CASSLSLNYGYTF.